A selection of T cell receptor beta chains follows, all from one sample in a study of shared clonotypes between healthy human individuals. The data were produced by immunoSEQ multiplex PCR, yet TCRdb's version contains in-frame clones alone and is incomplete. The sample consists of nearly 2 million clones, approximately 95% of them appearing once. Sequenced input: naive CD8+ T cells sorted from blood. These receptors were taken from a man aged 18 to 35 in good health. Each CDR3 is given with its conserved first and last residue. Some rows have no size entry. The others give once, few or many, or a class for an expanded clone.

clone size	V gene	J gene	CDR3 protein
-	TRBV5-1	TRBJ2-7	CASSSPGSPPYEQYF
-	TRBV7-2	TRBJ2-1	CASSPKDYLSSYNEQFF
-	TRBV28	TRBJ1-1	CASSNPGGYTEAFF
-	TRBV7-2	TRBJ1-1	CASSAQPRGEAFF
-	TRBV6-5	TRBJ1-1	CASRYRGGNTEAFF
once	TRBV10-2	TRBJ2-7	CASSETARTGRTYEQYF
-	TRBV7-8	TRBJ2-3	CASSLDLLDTQYF
-	TRBV7-9	TRBJ1-3	CASSPVAGNTIYF
once	TRBV5-1	TRBJ1-1	CASSLRGQGTEAFF
-	TRBV11-2	-	CASSLLSGRPSEQYF
-	TRBV29-1	TRBJ2-7	CSVSGQNYEQYF
-	TRBV11-2	TRBJ2-2	CASSSWTGELFF
-	TRBV10-1	TRBJ2-7	CASSPRVAKSYEQYF
-	TRBV21-1	TRBJ1-1	CASPRGAEHTEAFF
-	TRBV9	TRBJ2-1	CASGTSDFDEQFF
-	TRBV29-1	TRBJ1-2	CSVWDYGYTF
-	TRBV4-2	TRBJ2-7	CASSQEAQSGTYEQYF
-	TRBV9	TRBJ2-7	CASSAGQGGSYEQYF
-	TRBV9	TRBJ2-5	CASSRTGGDETQYF
-	TRBV7-9	TRBJ2-5	CASSGTSGGARETQYF
-	TRBV10-2	TRBJ2-5	CASSESFLPQETQYF
-	TRBV5-1	TRBJ2-3	CASSRDPGGRTTDTQYF
once	TRBV4-1	TRBJ1-2	CASSQQGLANYGYTF
-	TRBV9	TRBJ2-2	CASSVVPGAGGTGELFF
-	TRBV5-5	TRBJ2-5	CASSSGLAEYQETQYF
-	TRBV6-1	TRBJ1-1	CASSTTGGEAFF
-	TRBV2	TRBJ2-7	CASSAPGGEQYF
-	TRBV27	TRBJ1-1	CASTNTGNTEAFF
-	TRBV2	TRBJ2-3	CASNWGSPPDTQYF
-	TRBV6-1	TRBJ2-7	CASIPGTTEQYF
-	TRBV18	TRBJ2-7	CASSPSDRPYEQYF
-	TRBV9	TRBJ1-4	CASRGQGSEKLFF
once	TRBV4-1	TRBJ2-7	CASSQGAGGGYEQYF
once	TRBV27	TRBJ1-5	CASSLGTHNQPQHF
once	TRBV5-4	TRBJ2-7	CASSAGTGDTYEQYF
-	TRBV5-6	TRBJ2-7	CASSFDTSYEQYF
-	TRBV4-1	TRBJ1-5	CASSQDLGQPQHF
-	TRBV9	TRBJ2-3	CASSGQGGLTDTQYF
-	TRBV7-9	TRBJ2-5	CASSPPERGEEETQYF
-	TRBV6-5	TRBJ1-5	CASSPTGARNQPQHF
-	TRBV19	TRBJ2-7	CASSIDGWAGSYEQYF
-	TRBV6-5	TRBJ2-5	CASSYNRGDQETQYF
-	TRBV10-1	TRBJ2-1	CASSESSYNEQFF
-	TRBV2	TRBJ1-2	CASSEGVPLDGYTF
-	TRBV2	TRBJ2-7	CASLIDYEQYF
once	TRBV27	TRBJ2-1	CASRGGPRNEQFF
-	TRBV29-1	TRBJ2-7	CSVVATASYEQYF
-	TRBV27	TRBJ2-1	CASSLLAGGYNEQFF
once	TRBV13	TRBJ2-7	CASSSSQSSYEQYF
-	TRBV13	TRBJ2-7	CASLNRDSSYEQYF
-	TRBV19	TRBJ2-1	CASSPSGSSYNEQFF
-	TRBV5-5	TRBJ1-1	CASSLGIITEAFF
-	TRBV23-1	TRBJ1-1	CASSQFSRDREDARGTEAFF
-	TRBV4-1	TRBJ2-1	CASSQVPGGPYNEQFF
once	TRBV7-9	TRBJ1-2	CASSLVGTGPFNYGYTF
-	TRBV18	TRBJ2-1	CASSPRKVGDEQFF
once	TRBV4-3	TRBJ2-7	CASSQEETSGTSYEQYF
-	TRBV5-4	TRBJ2-2	CASSSRTSGDPANTGELFF
-	TRBV10-3	TRBJ2-5	CAISVKVVGTGQETQYF
-	TRBV2	TRBJ1-2	CASSEDVGNGGDYGYTF